A selection of T cell receptor beta chains follows, all from one sample in a study of CD8+CD57+ T cells in acquired aplastic anemia. A single record per CDR3 protein comes from TCRdb applying MiXCR to the reads. The table has a few hundred thousand distinct CDR3 sequences, approximately 51% seen once. The sequenced sample was sorted CD4+, CD8+, or CD8+CD57+ T cells (not recorded which) from PBMCs. These receptors were taken from a human donor with aplastic anemia. The CDR3 runs from the conserved cysteine through the conserved F or W. The D gene is left open where the match is weak. Clone size is shown for a subset of rows, as once, few, many or a class of expanded clone.

size,D,V,J,CDR3,DNA
NA,TRBD2,TRBV20-1,TRBJ2-7,CSARVELAVVEQYF,TGCAGTGCTAGAGTGGAACTAGCGGTAGTCGAGCAGTACTTC
NA,NA,TRBV7-7,TRBJ2-3,CASSLAPKYF,TGTGCTAGCAGCTTAGCGCCGAAGTATTTT
NA,TRBD1,TRBV7-2,TRBJ2-7,CASSLGQGAASYEQYF,TGTGCCAGCAGCTTAGGGCAGGGGGCTGCCTCCTACGAGCAGTACTTC
NA,NA,TRBV9,TRBJ1-6,CASSVGLASYNSPLHF,TGTGCCAGCAGCGTCGGACTAGCTTCCTATAATTCACCCCTCCACTTT
NA,NA,TRBV6-1,TRBJ1-1,CASSWGTSFNTEAFF,TGTGCCAGCAGTTGGGGGACGTCTTTTAACACTGAAGCTTTCTTT
NA,NA,TRBV20-1,TRBJ1-5,CSAKPGRRNQPQHF,TGCAGTGCTAAGCCCGGACGGCGGAATCAGCCCCAGCATTTT
NA,TRBD1,TRBV2,TRBJ2-7,CASIGTGRSSYEQYF,TGTGCCAGCATAGGGACAGGGCGCAGCTCCTACGAGCAGTACTTC
many,NA,TRBV6-5,TRBJ2-2,CASRPTVGNTGELFF,TGTGCCAGCAGGCCAACAGTGGGGAACACCGGGGAGCTGTTTTTT
many,NA,TRBV25-1,TRBJ1-3,CATRQTAGSGNTIYF,TGTGCCACCAGACAGACGGCGGGATCTGGAAACACCATATATTTT
NA,NA,TRBV6-5,TRBJ2-1,CASSWGGAYNEQFF,TGTGCCAGCAGTTGGGGCGGGGCATACAATGAGCAGTTCTTC
many,NA,TRBV6-6,TRBJ1-5,CASRTTVQGRQPQHF,TGTGCCAGCAGAACGACAGTCCAGGGGAGGCAGCCCCAGCATTTT
NA,NA,TRBV9,TRBJ1-4,CASNNGREKLFF,TGTGCCAGCAACAACGGAAGGGAAAAACTGTTTTTT
NA,NA,TRBV10-2,TRBJ1-5,CASSERLAGGPQHF,TGCGCCAGCAGTGAGCGACTAGCGGGGGGGCCGCAGCATTTT
few,NA,TRBV10-1,TRBJ2-2,CASSLMGSDTGELFF,TGCGCCAGCAGCTTGATGGGGTCCGACACCGGGGAGCTGTTTTTT
NA,TRBD1,TRBV15,TRBJ1-2,CATSREGTGVVCGYTF,TGTGCCACCAGCAGAGAGGGGACAGGGGTGGTCTGTGGCTACACCTTC
few,NA,TRBV29-1,TRBJ1-2,CSVGQGNNYGYTF,TGCAGCGTCGGACAAGGGAACAACTATGGCTACACCTTC
NA,NA,TRBV7-9,TRBJ2-7,CASSQDFGGYEQYF,TGCGCCAGCAGCCAAGATTTTGGGGGCTACGAGCAGTACTTC
NA,NA,TRBV7-9,TRBJ1-3,CASSLVPNSGNTIYF,TGTGCCAGCAGCTTAGTCCCCAACTCTGGAAACACCATATATTTT
few,NA,TRBV18,TRBJ1-5,CASSPPGVNQPQHF,TGTGCCAGCTCACCCCCAGGGGTAAATCAGCCCCAGCATTTT
NA,TRBD1,TRBV24-1,TRBJ2-1,CATSDYRGHNEQFF,TGTGCCACCAGTGATTACAGGGGGCATAATGAGCAGTTCTTC
NA,NA,TRBV10-3,TRBJ2-3,CASSESAGRGHTHYF,TGTGCCAGCAGTGAGTCTGCCGGCAGGGGACATACGCACTATTTT
NA,NA,TRBV12-5,TRBJ1-5,CASGSDGQRNQPQHF,TGTGCTAGTGGTTCCGATGGGCAGAGAAATCAGCCCCAGCATTTT
many,NA,TRBV7-8,TRBJ1-1,CASSFRVRGTEAFF,TGTGCCAGCAGCTTTCGGGTTCGGGGCACTGAAGCTTTCTTT
many,TRBD2,TRBV7-3,TRBJ2-2,CASSPSGGAYNGELFF,TGTGCCAGCAGCCCCAGCGGGGGGGCCTATAACGGGGAGCTGTTTTTT
many,NA,TRBV20-1,TRBJ1-6,CSARADQGENSPLHF,TGCAGTGCTAGAGCGGATCAAGGGGAGAATTCACCCCTCCACTTT
NA,NA,TRBV24-1,TRBJ2-1,CATSDLGEDGYNEQFF,TGTGCCACCAGTGATTTGGGGGAAGACGGATACAATGAGCAGTTCTTC
NA,TRBD1,TRBV7-8,TRBJ1-4,CASGLAGGQGAESNEKLFF,TGTGCCAGCGGCTTAGCGGGGGGACAGGGGGCAGAATCTAATGAAAAACTGTTTTTT
NA,NA,TRBV20-1,TRBJ2-1,CSASKSYNEQFF,TGCAGTGCTAGTAAGTCCTACAATGAGCAGTTCTTC
NA,TRBD1,TRBV9,TRBJ1-1,CASSVTGGNTEALF,TGTGCCAGCAGCGTAACAGGGGGGAACACTGAAGCTCTCTTT
many,NA,TRBV9,TRBJ1-1,CASSRQTGGDTEAFF,TGTGCCAGCAGCCGACAGACCGGGGGGGACACTGAAGCTTTCTTT
few,NA,TRBV5-1,TRBJ1-5,CASSLDPGDGPQHF,TGCGCCAGCAGCTTGGACCCCGGGGATGGGCCCCAGCATTTT
NA,TRBD2,TRBV9,TRBJ2-2,CASSAGTSHGELFF,TGTGCCAGCAGCGCCGGGACTAGCCACGGGGAGCTGTTTTTT
many,TRBD2,TRBV19,TRBJ2-5,CASSMLAGGIGETQYF,TGTGCCAGTAGTATGCTAGCGGGGGGTATCGGGGAGACCCAGTACTTC
many,NA,TRBV7-8,TRBJ2-7,CASSPTGGSYEQYF,TGTGCCAGCAGTCCTACCGGGGGATCCTACGAGCAGTACTTC
NA,TRBD2,TRBV20-1,TRBJ2-7,CSASSASGTYEQYF,TGCAGTGCTAGTTCTGCTAGCGGGACCTACGAGCAGTACTTC
NA,NA,TRBV7-7,TRBJ2-2,CASGAGGLGTGELFF,TGTGCTAGCGGCGCCGGGGGGCTGGGCACCGGGGAGCTGTTTTTT
NA,NA,TRBV2,TRBJ1-2,CANPFDSAPLYGYTF,TGTGCCAACCCCTTCGATTCGGCGCCACTTTATGGCTACACCTTC
NA,TRBD1,TRBV19,TRBJ1-5,CASSPKGGVRNQPQHF,TGTGCCAGTAGTCCAAAAGGGGGCGTTCGCAATCAGCCCCAGCATTTT
few,TRBD2,TRBV24-1,TRBJ2-5,CATSGTDGGRPSETQYF,TGTGCCACCAGTGGGACGGATGGCGGGAGGCCGTCAGAGACCCAGTACTTC
NA,TRBD2,TRBV19,TRBJ2-7,CASRGSGGEEQYF,TGTGCCAGCAGGGGTAGCGGGGGGGAAGAGCAGTACTTC
few,NA,TRBV3-1,TRBJ2-7,CASSRRGSSYEQYF,TGTGCCAGCAGTCGTCGCGGTAGCTCCTACGAGCAGTACTTC
many,NA,TRBV25-1,TRBJ2-2,CASSADRNTGELFF,TGTGCCAGCAGTGCTGACCGAAACACCGGGGAGCTGTTTTTT
few,TRBD2,TRBV15,TRBJ2-7,CATSRGGVSYEQYF,TGTGCCACCAGCAGGGGAGGGGTATCCTACGAGCAGTACTTC
NA,NA,TRBV9,TRBJ1-1,CASSFWLNTEAFF,TGTGCCAGCAGTTTTTGGTTGAACACTGAAGCTTTCTTT
many,TRBD1,TRBV20-1,TRBJ2-7,CSAVGQGAYEQYF,TGCAGTGCTGTTGGACAGGGGGCCTACGAGCAGTACTTC
once,NA,TRBV2,TRBJ1-4,CASSERATNEKLFF,TGTGCCAGCAGTGAGAGAGCAACTAATGAAAAACTGTTTTTT
NA,NA,TRBV5-5,TRBJ1-2,CASSSRTHRDGYTF,TGTGCCAGCAGCTCCAGGACCCACAGGGATGGCTACACCTTC
NA,NA,TRBV2,TRBJ2-2,CASSVHTGELFF,TGTGCCAGCAGCGTCCACACCGGGGAGCTGTTTTTT
NA,TRBD1,TRBV2,TRBJ2-1,CASRQGARANEQFF,TGTGCCAGCAGACAGGGGGCCCGTGCCAATGAGCAGTTCTTC
NA,NA,TRBV10-1,TRBJ1-1,CASSVQGGGAEAFF,TGCGCCAGCAGTGTGCAGGGTGGCGGCGCTGAAGCTTTCTTT
many,NA,TRBV2,TRBJ1-1,CASIDTEAFF,TGTGCCAGCATAGACACTGAAGCTTTCTTT
NA,TRBD1,TRBV7-9,TRBJ2-2,CASSPPQGRNTGELFF,TGTGCCAGCAGCCCACCACAGGGGCGGAACACCGGGGAGCTGTTTTTT
many,NA,TRBV6-2/TRBV6-3,TRBJ2-7,CASSYDLEAHYEQYF,TGTGCCAGCAGTTACGACTTGGAAGCACACTACGAGCAGTACTTC
many,NA,TRBV6-1,TRBJ2-5,CASSEGRDTQETQYF,TGTGCCAGCAGTGAAGGGCGGGACACCCAAGAGACCCAGTACTTC
NA,NA,TRBV19,TRBJ2-7,CASRMSGYIHEQYF,TGTGCCAGTAGAATGTCTGGTTATATCCACGAGCAGTACTTC